These T cell receptor beta chains were read from a single sample in a study of cytomegalovirus exposure and HLA in healthy donors. The protocol was immunoSEQ multiplex PCR, while the TCRdb copy is restricted to in-frame clones and leaves out a portion. The sample comprises some 100,000 clones, about 75% of which are singletons, and 12% to 15% rests with the top ten. Sequencing was done on a sample of PBMCs. The receptors derive from a male donor in good health and CMV-seropositive. Both conserved end residues are part of each CDR3. The D gene is left open where the match is weak. Not all rows give a size; the values are once, few, many and, for expanded clones, a class.

D gene | J gene | clone size | V gene | CDR3 DNA | CDR3 protein
TRBD1 | TRBJ2-5 | NA | TRBV19 | TGTGCCAGTAGCTCGGACAGGAACCAAGAGACCCAGTACTTC | CASSSDRNQETQYF
NA | TRBJ1-4 | few | TRBV6-1 | TGTGCCAGCAGTGTCGGGAGGAACCTTAATGAAAAACTGTTTTTT | CASSVGRNLNEKLFF
TRBD1 | TRBJ2-5 | NA | TRBV30 | TGTGCCTGGACCCTTGGGCCGGGACAGGAGGAGACCCAGTACTTC | CAWTLGPGQEETQYF
NA | TRBJ2-2 | NA | TRBV5-4 | TGTGCCAGCAGCTTGGATACAGGGATGGGCACCGGGGAGCTGTTTTTT | CASSLDTGMGTGELFF
NA | TRBJ1-5 | NA | TRBV28 | TGTGCCAGCAGTACCGACAGGACCGCTCAGCCCCAGCATTTT | CASSTDRTAQPQHF
NA | TRBJ2-7 | few | TRBV5-6 | TGTGCCAGCAGCTTGGTCTCAACCGCCGGGAGAGACTACGAGCAGTACTTC | CASSLVSTAGRDYEQYF
NA | TRBJ2-7 | few | TRBV9 | TGTGCCAGCAGCCCTAGGGGGAGTCGCGAGCAGTACTTC | CASSPRGSREQYF
NA | TRBJ1-1 | NA | TRBV9 | TGTGCCAGCAGCACACGCCCAGGGTCGGGCACTGAAGCTTTCTTT | CASSTRPGSGTEAFF
NA | TRBJ2-7 | NA | TRBV21-1 | TGTGCCAGCAGCGCAAACAGGGTTGCCCCCTACGAGCAGTACTTC | CASSANRVAPYEQYF
NA | TRBJ2-1 | NA | TRBV4-1 | TGCGCCAGCAGCCAAGTGATCAGCTCCTACAATGAGCAGTTCTTC | CASSQVISSYNEQFF
TRBD1 | TRBJ1-4 | NA | TRBV28 | TGTGCCAGCAGTTTTCTATCAGGGGGTGTTAATGAAAAACTGTTTTTT | CASSFLSGGVNEKLFF
NA | TRBJ1-5 | NA | TRBV6-1 | TGTGCCAGCAGCATCAGGCGCCCGCAGCCCCAGCATTTT | CASSIRRPQPQHF
NA | TRBJ2-3 | NA | TRBV4-2 | TGTGCCAGCAGCCAAGAAAGTCTGAGAACAGATACGCAGTATTTT | CASSQESLRTDTQYF
NA | TRBJ2-7 | NA | TRBV4-3 | TGCGCCAGCAGCCAAGCCGGATCTAGCGCCTACGAGCAGTACTTC | CASSQAGSSAYEQYF
NA | TRBJ1-1 | NA | TRBV7-8 | TGTGCCAGCAGCTTAGGCAGGGTCACTGAAGCTTTCTTT | CASSLGRVTEAFF
NA | TRBJ2-6 | NA | TRBV6-5 | TGTGCCAGCAGTTACCTCAGGTCAGGGGCCAACGTCCTGACTTTC | CASSYLRSGANVLTF
TRBD1 | TRBJ1-2 | NA | TRBV5-1 | TGCGCCAGCAGCTCCGGTGGACAGGGCGACTATGGCTACACCTTC | CASSSGGQGDYGYTF
TRBD1 | TRBJ2-2 | NA | TRBV4-3 | TGCGCCAGCAGCCAACGACAGGGGGGTAACGGGGAGCTGTTTTTT | CASSQRQGGNGELFF
TRBD2 | TRBJ2-3 | NA | TRBV9 | TGTGCCAGCAGCGTAGTAGCGGGACACACAGATACGCAGTATTTT | CASSVVAGHTDTQYF
TRBD1 | TRBJ2-3 | once | TRBV6-6 | TGTGCCAGCAGTTCTACAGGGGTGGTGGGAACAGATACGCAGTATTTT | CASSSTGVVGTDTQYF
TRBD2 | TRBJ2-1 | once | TRBV11-3 | TGTGCCAGCAGCTTAGTTAGCGGGGGCAATGAGCAGTTCTTC | CASSLVSGGNEQFF
NA | TRBJ2-1 | NA | TRBV7-9 | TGTGCCAGCAGCTTAGGCTTGTCCGGACAAGAAGAGCAGTTCTTC | CASSLGLSGQEEQFF
TRBD1 | TRBJ2-1 | NA | TRBV4-1 | TGCGCCAGCAGCGAGACAGGGGGCGGGAATGAGCAGTTCTTC | CASSETGGGNEQFF
NA | TRBJ2-7 | NA | TRBV7-2 | TGTGCCAGCAGCTTAGATCGTCAGGGGGGCTCCTACGAGCAGTACTTC | CASSLDRQGGSYEQYF
NA | TRBJ1-5 | NA | TRBV2 | TGTGCCAGCGGGATCCTAGTCGGGAGGAGGCCCCAGCATTTT | CASGILVGRRPQHF
TRBD2 | TRBJ2-5 | NA | TRBV14 | TGTGCCAGCAGCCTAAGCGGGGGCCGACAAGAGACCCAGTACTTC | CASSLSGGRQETQYF
NA | TRBJ2-1 | NA | TRBV5-4 | TGTGCCAGCAGCTTGGGGCTAGCCGGTAATGAGCAGTTCTTC | CASSLGLAGNEQFF
NA | TRBJ1-2 | NA | TRBV5-1 | TGCGCCAGCAGCTTTAACGGGGTTGGCTACACCTTC | CASSFNGVGYTF
TRBD1 | TRBJ2-1 | NA | TRBV6-6 | TGTGCCAGCAGTCCTCCGGGACAGGGGAACAATGAGCAGTTCTTC | CASSPPGQGNNEQFF
NA | TRBJ1-2 | NA | TRBV5-1 | TGCGCCAGCAGCCCCTGGTTCCAGAGGTGGGGGGAAGCTAACTATGGCTACACCTTC | CASSPWFQRWGEANYGYTF
NA | TRBJ2-5 | NA | TRBV10-3 | TGTGCCATCAGTGACTATAAGACCCAGTACTTC | CAISDYKTQYF
NA | TRBJ1-3 | NA | TRBV6-1 | TGTGCCAGCATGGAGGGTTCGTGGGGAAACACCATATATTTT | CASMEGSWGNTIYF
TRBD1 | TRBJ1-2 | NA | TRBV7-8 | TGTGCCAGCAGTACTATTGATTATTCTTGGGCCGTGGGACAGGGCTGGAACTATGGCTACACCTTC | CASSTIDYSWAVGQGWNYGYTF
TRBD1 | TRBJ1-1 | NA | TRBV7-2 | TGTGCCAGCAGCTTGAGACAGGGGATGGCTTTCTTT | CASSLRQGMAFF
TRBD1 | TRBJ2-3 | NA | TRBV29-1 | TGCAGCGTTGAAACTGACAGGGGGCGCGGGCAGTATTTT | CSVETDRGRGQYF
NA | TRBJ1-1 | NA | TRBV5-1 | TGCGCCAGCAGCTTGGGGCACGCCAACACTGAAGCTTTCTTT | CASSLGHANTEAFF
TRBD1 | TRBJ2-1 | once | TRBV10-1 | TGCGCCAGCAGCTGGACAGGGCTCATCTATTACAATGAGCAGTTCTTC | CASSWTGLIYYNEQFF
NA | TRBJ1-1 | few | TRBV4-2 | TGTGCCAGCAAAGATCAGCCAGGGGTTCGGGGTGAAGCTTTCTTT | CASKDQPGVRGEAFF
NA | TRBJ1-2 | once | TRBV7-6 | TGTGCCAGCAGCGCGGACATTGGTTCTTTCGGCTACACCTTC | CASSADIGSFGYTF
TRBD1 | TRBJ2-2 | NA | TRBV15 | TGTGCCACCAGCAGAGCCGGGACAGGGTCCGGCGGGGAGCTGTTTTTT | CATSRAGTGSGGELFF
TRBD1 | TRBJ1-2 | NA | TRBV5-1 | TGCGCCAGCATCCCAGACAGGGGGGATTTCTCTGGCTACACCTTC | CASIPDRGDFSGYTF
NA | TRBJ1-1 | NA | TRBV10-3 | TGTGCCATCAGTGAGTCGAAGGTCGGGGGGACCACTGAAGCTTTCTTT | CAISESKVGGTTEAFF
TRBD2 | TRBJ2-1 | NA | TRBV7-7 | TGTGCTAGCAGCTTAGGTAGCGGGGGGCACAATGAGCAGTTCTTC | CASSLGSGGHNEQFF
NA | TRBJ1-5 | NA | TRBV28 | TGTGCCAGCAGTTTGGGGGGATTTAGCAATCAGCCCCAGCATTTT | CASSLGGFSNQPQHF
NA | TRBJ2-5 | NA | TRBV11-3 | TGTGCCAGCAGCTTAGAGGCACAAGAGACCCAGTACTTC | CASSLEAQETQYF
NA | TRBJ2-1 | NA | TRBV19 | TGTGCCAGTAGTCTAAGCTCTGATCCCTCCTACAATGAGCAGTTCTTC | CASSLSSDPSYNEQFF
NA | TRBJ2-7 | NA | TRBV7-2 | TGTGCCAGCAGCTTAGAATCTAGTTACTGGGAGCAGTACTTC | CASSLESSYWEQYF
NA | TRBJ1-1 | NA | TRBV5-5 | TGTGCCAGCAGCTTGCACTATTTGAACACTGAAGCTTTCTTT | CASSLHYLNTEAFF
NA | TRBJ1-4 | NA | TRBV7-9 | TGTGCCAGCAGCTTAGGTGGAGGACCTCAGAATTACGAAAAACTGTTTTTT | CASSLGGGPQNYEKLFF
NA | TRBJ2-1 | NA | TRBV6-5 | TGTGCCAGCAGTTACGTTCGTGGGAGATACAATGAGCAGTTCTTC | CASSYVRGRYNEQFF